The 24 T cell receptor beta chains below were found in one sample sequenced in a study of cytomegalovirus exposure and HLA in healthy donors. Primers for the PCR totalled 60 Vbeta and 13 Jbeta. Sequencing was performed with immunoSEQ multiplex PCR; in TCRdb, only in-frame clones are kept and a portion is missing. Of about 220,000 clones in the sample, around four fifths were seen once. Sequencing used PBMCs. The receptors were sampled from a boy under 10 years old in good health and CMV-seronegative.

CDR3 loop: CASSSPGLASGETQYF. Here the CDR3 DNA reads TGTGCCAGTAGTTCCCCGGGACTAGCGAGTGGAGAGACCCAGTACTTC. J is TRBJ2-5 and V is TRBV19; 10 bases map to TRBD2. The CDR3 is 16 residues long. CDR1 and CDR2 (germline): LNHDA, SQIVND (reference sequence). Trimming cost V 5 bases and J 4 bases; bases outside gene matches: 10.

The CDR3 sequence: CASSGRGGTEAFF. The CDR3, as DNA: TGTGCCAGCAGTGGGAGGGGCGGCACTGAAGCTTTCTTT. This sequence joins TRBV6-1 and TRBJ1-1, with a tentative D call TRBD1 (5 bases). V lost 4 bases and J 4 bases, leaving 10 bases between the germline ends. The CDR3 contains 13 residues. CDR1 and CDR2 (germline): MNHNS, SASEGT.

In the case of this clone: Other DNA sequences in the same sample also yield this CDR3. This chain uses TRBV9 with TRBJ2-3, with 10 bases that match TRBD1. Germline trimming cut 2 bases from V and 2 bases from J; bases unmatched to any gene: 2. CDR3 length equals 15 residues. Germline CDR1 and CDR2: SGDLS and YYNGEE. The CDR3 loop is CASSVTGGLTDTQYF. The CDR3 DNA sequence: TGTGCCAGCAGCGTGACAGGGGGCCTCACAGATACGCAGTATTTT. Full variable domain (missing parts from reference TRBV9 and TRBJ2-3): DSGVTQTPKHLITATGQRVTLRCSPRSGDLSVYWYQQSLDQGLQFLIQYYNGEERAKGNILERFSAQQFPDLHSELNLSSLELGDSALYFCASSVTGGLTDTQYFGPGTRLTVL.

The chain links TRBV27 to TRBJ2-2; 8 bases agree with TRBD2. The CDR3 spans 18 residues. The V gene end was trimmed by 5 bases and the J gene end by 1 base; junction bases not matched to a gene: 12. In germline, CDR1 is MNHEY, CDR2 SMNVEV (reference sequence). The CDR3 is CASSAPPLAGLNTGELFF. CDR3 nucleotide sequence: TGTGCCAGCAGTGCCCCCCCCTTAGCGGGGCTGAACACCGGGGAGCTGTTTTTT.

V is TRBV5-1 and J is TRBJ2-5; 7 nucleotides match TRBD1. Per germline, CDR1 SGHRS and CDR2 YFSETQ. With 2 bases clipped from V and 5 bases from J, the junction kept 6 bases outside the gene matches. CDR3 length: 14 amino acids. The CDR3: CASSFVDRDETQYF. CDR3 DNA sequence: TGCGCCAGCAGCTTCGTCGACAGGGATGAGACCCAGTACTTC. Supplemented by reference TRBV5-1 and TRBJ2-5, the full variable domain reads KAGVTQTPRYLIKTRGQQVTLSCSPISGHRSVSWYQQTPGQGLQFLFEYFSETQRNKGNFPGRFSGRQFSNSRSEMNVSTLELGDSALYLCASSFVDRDETQYFGPGTRLLVL.

The chain is built from TRBV5-1 and TRBJ2-7, with 14 positions matching TRBD2. Germline V gene lookup returns CDR1 SGHRS and CDR2 YFSETQ. V shed 3 bases and J 7 bases; nucleotides not matched to a gene: 12. The CDR3 totals 17 residues. The CDR3 region is CASSSGTSGRSREEQYF. As DNA, the CDR3 is TGCGCCAGCAGCTCCGGGACTAGCGGGAGATCAAGGGAGGAGCAGTACTTC.

As DNA, the CDR3 is TGTGCCAGTAGTATGACTAGCGGGGGGAAACAAGAGACCCAGTACTTC. This gives the protein CASSMTSGGKQETQYF. V is TRBV19 and J is TRBJ2-5; TRBD2 aligns across 13 bases. This CDR3 spans 16 amino acids. Trimming took 3 bases from V and 2 from J; bases not matched to a gene: 3. CDR1 is LNHDA, CDR2 SQIVND, per germline (reference sequence). The entire variable domain, with the rest obtained from reference TRBV19 and TRBJ2-5, is as follows: DGGITQSPKYLFRKEGQNVTLSCEQNLNHDAMYWYRQDPGQGLRLIYYSQIVNDFQKGDIAEGYSVSREKKESFPLTVTSAQKNPTAFYLCASSMTSGGKQETQYFGPGTRLLVL.

The chain joins TRBV10-3 to TRBJ1-1, with D possibly TRBD1 on 6 matching bases. The CDR3 contains 18 residues. V gave up 0 bases and J gave up 8 bases, with 25 bases separating them. Germline V gives CDR1 ENHRY, CDR2 SYGVKD. The CDR3 here is CAISESILVREQGREAFF. CDR3 sequence (DNA): TGTGCCATCAGTGAGTCGATCCTGGTCAGGGAGCAGGGGCGGGAAGCTTTCTTT.

J is TRBJ2-5 and V is TRBV9; TRBD1 aligns across 7 bases. V was pared by 4 bases and J by 2 bases, with 8 bases of the junction left unmatched. CDR1 is SGDLS, CDR2 YYNGEE, per germline. This CDR3 is built from 15 residues. In DNA form, the CDR3 reads TGTGCCAGCAGCCCCGGGACAGTGGGGCAAGAGACCCAGTACTTC. Translating gives CASSPGTVGQETQYF. The full variable domain, in which reference TRBV9 and TRBJ2-5 provide the parts outside the CDR3, is DSGVTQTPKHLITATGQRVTLRCSPRSGDLSVYWYQQSLDQGLQFLIQYYNGEERAKGNILERFSAQQFPDLHSELNLSSLELGDSALYFCASSPGTVGQETQYFGPGTRLLVL.

The chain uses TRBV19 and TRBJ2-7; the D gene is possibly TRBD2 (6 bases). The CDR3 spans 15 residues. Per the germline V gene, CDR1 is LNHDA and CDR2 is SQIVND (reference sequence). Trimming removed 4 bases at V and 3 bases at J, with 16 bases between. The CDR3 reads CASSTPFGGSYEQYF. The CDR3 DNA sequence: TGTGCCAGTAGTACCCCATTTGGGGGGAGCTACGAGCAGTACTTC.

In the case of this clone: At one end, the junction sequence differs from germline, possibly due to a read error. The chain joins TRBV7-9 to TRBJ2-2; the D gene is possibly TRBD1 (5 bases). This CDR3 is built from 16 residues. CDR1 is SEHNR and CDR2 is FQNEAQ in the germline V gene (reference sequence). The CDR3 nucleotides read TGTTCCAGCACCCCTTCTGGCAGGGAATCCACCGGGGAGCTGTTTTTT. Protein: CSSTPSGRESTGELFF.

This clone was observed a single time. The rearrangement links TRBV6-5 to TRBJ1-2; D not certain. V shed 5 bases and J shed 7 bases, with 11 bases lying between them. The CDR3 sequence is 12 residues long. Germline V gene sequence: CDR1 MNHEY, CDR2 SVGAGI. The CDR3 sequence: CASSPIGVGYTF. CDR3 DNA sequence: TGTGCCAGCAGTCCGATCGGGGTTGGCTACACCTTC.

In this sample, this clone turned up once. This rearrangement joins TRBV11-2 to TRBJ2-2, with D tentatively TRBD2 (6 bases). Trimming cost V 1 base and J 6 bases, with 9 bases left between them. Germline values: CDR1 SGHAT, CDR2 FQNNGV. The length of the CDR3 is 14 residues. In DNA form, the CDR3 reads TGTGCCAGCAGCTTAGTGGCGGGATCCGGGGAGCTGTTTTTT. It is translated as CASSLVAGSGELFF.

This sequence joins TRBV30 and TRBJ2-2; 7 bases map to TRBD2. Germline CDR1 reads GTSNPN; CDR2 reads SVGIG (reference sequence). The V and J ends lost 1 base and 1 base, in that order; junction bases with no gene match: 0. The CDR3 has 14 residues. CDR3 residues: CAWSGGRNTGELFF. Written as DNA, the CDR3 is TGTGCCTGGAGTGGCGGGAGGAACACCGGGGAGCTGTTTTTT.

This chain joins TRBV5-1 and TRBJ2-3, with D uncertain. Germline V lookup: CDR1 SGHRS, CDR2 YFSETQ. V lost 2 bases and J lost 0, with 16 bases in between. This CDR3 is 17 amino acids long. The CDR3, as DNA: TGCGCCAGCAGCTTCAAACTCGGAGACTTTAGCACAGATACGCAGTATTTT. Its translation is CASSFKLGDFSTDTQYF.

This rearrangement joins TRBV5-1 to TRBJ2-2, with 12 bases matching TRBD2. The junction had 9 bases not matched to a gene; V was cut back by 3 bases and J by 0 bases. The germline CDR1 and CDR2 sequences are SGHRS and YFSETQ. The CDR3 contains 19 residues. The CDR3 sequence: CASSYRLAGVDPNTGELFF. The CDR3 region has the DNA TGCGCCAGCAGCTACCGACTAGCGGGAGTGGACCCGAACACCGGGGAGCTGTTTTTT.

The chain couples TRBV28 to TRBJ2-1, with 11 bases lining up with TRBD1. The CDR3 is 15 amino acids. CDR1 and CDR2 from the germline V gene are MDHEN and SYDVKM. V trimming: 4 bases; J trimming: 6 bases; junction bases outside the gene matches: 5. CDR3 in DNA: TGTGCCAGCAGTTGGACAGGGGGCAACGGCAATGAGCAGTTCTTC. It yields the protein CASSWTGGNGNEQFF.

The chain links TRBV9 to TRBJ2-5, with D uncertain. Trimming removed 3 bases at V and 5 bases at J, with 11 bases between. The CDR3 has 13 amino acids. The germline V gene has CDR1 SGDLS and CDR2 YYNGEE. The CDR3 here is CASSGSNPETQYF. CDR3 DNA sequence: TGTGCCAGCAGCGGTAGCAATCCCGAGACCCAGTACTTC.

This rearrangement joins TRBV9 to TRBJ2-3; 9 nucleotides line up with TRBD2. J gave up 4 bases and V 2 bases, and 5 bases lay outside the gene matches. Germline-derived CDR1 and CDR2 are SGDLS and YYNGEE. This CDR3 has 15 amino acids. The CDR3 is CASSVGGGGADTQYF. The DNA of the CDR3 is TGTGCCAGCAGCGTGGGCGGGGGGGGCGCAGATACGCAGTATTTT.

This chain joins TRBV2 and TRBJ1-3, with a tentative D call TRBD1 (5 bases). The CDR3 spans 15 residues. The V gene's germline CDR1 is SNHLY and CDR2 FYNNEI. The V end was cut by 1 base, the J end by 0 bases, with 7 bases between. As DNA, the CDR3 is TGTGCCAGCAGTGAAGGTACAGGCTCTGGAAACACCATATATTTT. Protein: CASSEGTGSGNTIYF. Full variable domain (rest looked up from reference TRBV2 and TRBJ1-3): EPEVTQTPSHQVTQMGQEVILRCVPISNHLYFYWYRQILGQKVEFLVSFYNNEISEKSEIFDDQFSVERPDGSNFTLKIRSTKLEDSAMYFCASSEGTGSGNTIYFGEGSWLTVV.

This chain connects TRBV7-6 to TRBJ1-4; 11 nucleotides line up with TRBD1. The CDR3 has 17 residues. J lost 1 base, V lost 4 bases, and 5 bases had no gene match. CDR1 and CDR2 (germline): SGHVS, FNYEAQ. Here the CDR3 reads CASSSSGQGGTNEKLFF. CDR3 bases: TGTGCCAGCAGCTCATCGGGACAGGGGGGAACTAATGAAAAACTGTTTTTT. The full variable domain, rest sourced from reference TRBV7-6 and TRBJ1-4, is GAGVSQSPRYKVTKRGQDVALRCDPISGHVSLYWYRQALGQGPEFLTYFNYEAQQDKSGLPNDRFSAERPEGSISTLTIQRTEQRDSAMYRCASSSSGQGGTNEKLFFGSGTQLSVL.

The CDR3 loop reads CASSLRQGNGAFF. CDR3 DNA: TGTGCCAGCAGCTTACGACAGGGGAACGGAGCTTTCTTT. The chain combines TRBV7-8 with TRBJ1-1; 8 bases map to TRBD1. Trimming took 2 bases from V and 10 from J; bases not matched to a gene: 6. Germline V gene sequence: CDR1 SGHVS, CDR2 FQNEAQ. The CDR3 consists of 13 residues.

The chain is built from TRBV27 and TRBJ1-5; D is possibly TRBD1 (5 bases). Germline values: CDR1 MNHEY, CDR2 SMNVEV (reference sequence). This CDR3 has 14 amino acids. Between the trimmed V and J ends, which lost 2 bases and 7 bases, there was a span of 12 bases. CDR3 protein: CASSLGGVGQPQHF. The CDR3 region has the DNA TGTGCCAGCAGTTTAGGAGGGGTTGGGCAGCCCCAGCATTTT.

This clone was observed a few times. The chain is built from TRBV4-1 and TRBJ1-2, with a tentative D call TRBD1 (5 bases). From germline, CDR1 is MGHRA and CDR2 YSYEKL. The CDR3 has 15 residues. V dropped 0 bases and J dropped 2 bases, with 10 bases sitting between them. The CDR3 is CASSQEVGGNYGYTF. CDR3 nucleotide sequence: TGCGCCAGCAGCCAAGAAGTGGGGGGGAACTATGGCTACACCTTC.